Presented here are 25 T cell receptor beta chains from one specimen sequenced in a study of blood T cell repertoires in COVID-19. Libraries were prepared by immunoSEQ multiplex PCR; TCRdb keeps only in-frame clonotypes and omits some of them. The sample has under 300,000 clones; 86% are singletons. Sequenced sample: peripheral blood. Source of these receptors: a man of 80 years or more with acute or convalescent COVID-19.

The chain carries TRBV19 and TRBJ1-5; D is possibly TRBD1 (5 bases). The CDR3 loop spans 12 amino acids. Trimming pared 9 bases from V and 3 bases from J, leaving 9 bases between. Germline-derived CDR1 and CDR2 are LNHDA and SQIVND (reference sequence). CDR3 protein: CASGHYNQPQHF. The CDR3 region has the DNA TGTGCCAGCGGACACTACAATCAGCCCCAGCATTTT.

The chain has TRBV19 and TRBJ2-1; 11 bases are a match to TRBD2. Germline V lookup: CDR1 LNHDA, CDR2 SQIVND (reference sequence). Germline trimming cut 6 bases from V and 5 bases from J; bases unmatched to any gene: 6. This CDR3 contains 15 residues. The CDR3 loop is CASRELAGVNNEQFF. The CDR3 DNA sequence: TGTGCCAGTAGAGAACTAGCGGGAGTGAACAATGAGCAGTTCTTC.

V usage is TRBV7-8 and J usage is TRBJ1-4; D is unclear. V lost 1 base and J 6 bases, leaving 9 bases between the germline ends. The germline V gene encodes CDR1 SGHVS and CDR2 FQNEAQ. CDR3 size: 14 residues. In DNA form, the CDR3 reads TGTGCCAGCAGCTTAGGAGGGAGTTATGAAAAACTGTTTTTT. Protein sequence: CASSLGGSYEKLFF.

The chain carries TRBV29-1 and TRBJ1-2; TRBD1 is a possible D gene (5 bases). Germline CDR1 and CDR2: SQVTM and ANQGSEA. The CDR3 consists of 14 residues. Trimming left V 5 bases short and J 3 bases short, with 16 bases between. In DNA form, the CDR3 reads TGCAGCGTTAAAGCGGCCGAAGGGGACTATGGCTACACCTTC. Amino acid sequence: CSVKAAEGDYGYTF.

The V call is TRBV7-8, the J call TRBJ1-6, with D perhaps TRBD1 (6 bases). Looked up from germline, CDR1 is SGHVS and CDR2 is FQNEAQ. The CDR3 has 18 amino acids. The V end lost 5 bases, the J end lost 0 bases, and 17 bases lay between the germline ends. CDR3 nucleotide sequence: TGTGCCAGCAGCAAAGGAGACAGGTGGAGCTCCTATAATTCACCCCTCCACTTT. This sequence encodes CASSKGDRWSSYNSPLHF.

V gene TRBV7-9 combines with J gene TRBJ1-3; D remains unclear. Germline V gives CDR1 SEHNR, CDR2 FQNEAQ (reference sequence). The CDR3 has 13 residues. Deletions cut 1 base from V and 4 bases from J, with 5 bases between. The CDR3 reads CASSLGEGNTIYF. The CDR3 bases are TGTGCCAGCAGCTTAGGCGAAGGAAACACCATATATTTT.

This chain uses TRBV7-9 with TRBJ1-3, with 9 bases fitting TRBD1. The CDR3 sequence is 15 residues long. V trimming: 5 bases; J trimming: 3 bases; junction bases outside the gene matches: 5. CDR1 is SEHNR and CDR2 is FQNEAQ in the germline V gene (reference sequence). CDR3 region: CASSQGQGGGNTIYF. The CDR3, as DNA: TGTGCCAGCAGCCAGGGACAGGGAGGTGGAAACACCATATATTTT.

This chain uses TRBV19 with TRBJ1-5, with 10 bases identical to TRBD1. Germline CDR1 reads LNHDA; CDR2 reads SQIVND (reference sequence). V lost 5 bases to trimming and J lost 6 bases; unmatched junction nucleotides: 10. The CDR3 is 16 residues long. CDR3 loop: CASSLPTGGGLQPQHF. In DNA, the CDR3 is TGTGCCAGTAGTCTCCCGACAGGGGGCGGCCTTCAGCCCCAGCATTTT.

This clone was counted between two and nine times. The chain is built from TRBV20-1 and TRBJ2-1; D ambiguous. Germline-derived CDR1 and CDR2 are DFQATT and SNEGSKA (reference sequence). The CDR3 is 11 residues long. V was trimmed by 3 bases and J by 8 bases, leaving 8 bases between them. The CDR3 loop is CSARVSHEQFF. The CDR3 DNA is TGCAGTGCTAGGGTAAGCCATGAGCAGTTCTTC.

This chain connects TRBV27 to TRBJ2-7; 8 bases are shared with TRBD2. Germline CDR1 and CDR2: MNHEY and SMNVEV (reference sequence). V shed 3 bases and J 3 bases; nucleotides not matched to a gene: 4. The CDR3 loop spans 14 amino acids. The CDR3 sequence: CASSFLGTSYEQYF. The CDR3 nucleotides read TGTGCCAGCAGTTTTTTGGGGACTAGCTACGAGCAGTACTTC.

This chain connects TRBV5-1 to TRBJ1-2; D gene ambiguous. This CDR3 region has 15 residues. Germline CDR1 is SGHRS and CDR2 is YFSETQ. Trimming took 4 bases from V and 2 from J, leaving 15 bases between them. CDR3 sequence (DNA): TGCGCCAGCAGCGTTGAATCTGGCAGGAACTATGGCTACACCTTC. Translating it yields CASSVESGRNYGYTF.

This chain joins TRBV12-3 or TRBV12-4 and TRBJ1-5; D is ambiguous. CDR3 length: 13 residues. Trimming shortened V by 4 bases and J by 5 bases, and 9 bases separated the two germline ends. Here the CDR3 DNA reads TGTGCCAGCAGTTCGTTAGTGGATCAGCCCCAGCATTTT. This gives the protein CASSSLVDQPQHF.

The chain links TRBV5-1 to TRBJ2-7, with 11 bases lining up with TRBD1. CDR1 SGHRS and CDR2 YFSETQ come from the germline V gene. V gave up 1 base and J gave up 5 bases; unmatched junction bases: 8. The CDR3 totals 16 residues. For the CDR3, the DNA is TGCGCCAGCAGCTTGAGAGGCGGGACAGGGGGTAACGAGCAGTACTTC. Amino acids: CASSLRGGTGGNEQYF.

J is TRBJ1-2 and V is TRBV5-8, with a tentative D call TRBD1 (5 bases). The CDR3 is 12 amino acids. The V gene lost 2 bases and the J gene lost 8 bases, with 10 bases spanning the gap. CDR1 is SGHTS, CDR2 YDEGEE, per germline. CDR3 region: CASSFRAEGYTF. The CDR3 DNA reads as TGTGCCAGCAGCTTCAGGGCGGAGGGCTACACCTTC.

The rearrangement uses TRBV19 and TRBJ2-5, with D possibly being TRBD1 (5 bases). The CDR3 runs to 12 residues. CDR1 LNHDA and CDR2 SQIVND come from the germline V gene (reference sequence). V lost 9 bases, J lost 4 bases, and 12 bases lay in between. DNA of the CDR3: TGTGCCAGCAGAAAGGGGTCAGAGACCCAGTACTTC. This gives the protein CASRKGSETQYF.

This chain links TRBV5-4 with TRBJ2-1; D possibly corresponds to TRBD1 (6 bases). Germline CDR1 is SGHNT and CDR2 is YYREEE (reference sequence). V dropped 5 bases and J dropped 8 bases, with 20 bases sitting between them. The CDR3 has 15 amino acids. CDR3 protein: CASSPQGSRGDEQFF. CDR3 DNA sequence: TGTGCCAGCAGTCCCCAGGGGTCGAGAGGCGATGAGCAGTTCTTC.

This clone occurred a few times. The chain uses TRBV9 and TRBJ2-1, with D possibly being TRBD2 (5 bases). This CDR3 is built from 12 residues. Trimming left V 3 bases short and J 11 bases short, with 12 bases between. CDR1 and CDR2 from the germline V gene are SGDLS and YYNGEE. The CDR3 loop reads CASSAPGTQQFF. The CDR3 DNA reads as TGTGCCAGCAGCGCCCCGGGAACCCAGCAGTTCTTC.

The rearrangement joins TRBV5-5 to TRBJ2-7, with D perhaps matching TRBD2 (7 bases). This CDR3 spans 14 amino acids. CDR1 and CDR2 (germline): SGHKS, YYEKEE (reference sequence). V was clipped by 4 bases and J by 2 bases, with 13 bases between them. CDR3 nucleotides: TGTGCCAGCAGCCACCGGGGGGCCCCCTACGAGCAGTACTTC. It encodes CASSHRGAPYEQYF.

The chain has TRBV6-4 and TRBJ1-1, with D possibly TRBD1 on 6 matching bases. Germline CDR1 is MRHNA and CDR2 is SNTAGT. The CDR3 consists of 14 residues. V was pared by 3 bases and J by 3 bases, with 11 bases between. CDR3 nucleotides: TGTGCCAGCAGTGAGGGGGGGGCGCACACTGAAGCTTTCTTT. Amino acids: CASSEGGAHTEAFF.

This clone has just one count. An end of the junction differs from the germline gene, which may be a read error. In nucleotides, the CDR3 is TGTGCTAGCAGCTTAGTACAGGGAACTGAAGCTTTCTTT. This gives the protein CASSLVQGTEAFF. The rearrangement joins TRBV7-7 to TRBJ1-1, with D perhaps matching TRBD1 (6 bases). Germline lookup yields CDR1 SSHAT and CDR2 FNYEAQ (reference sequence). This CDR3 is 13 amino acids long.

Here the CDR3 reads CASSLDSVNQPQHF. Here the CDR3 DNA reads TGTGCCAGCAGCCTTGACAGCGTTAATCAGCCCCAGCATTTT. The chain uses TRBV2 and TRBJ1-5, with D tentatively TRBD1 (5 bases). Germline-derived CDR1 and CDR2 are SNHLY and FYNNEI. Trimming cost V 6 bases and J 4 bases, with 13 bases left between them. The CDR3 totals 14 residues. Supplemented by reference TRBV2 and TRBJ1-5, the full variable domain reads EPEVTQTPSHQVTQMGQEVILRCVPISNHLYFYWYRQILGQKVEFLVSFYNNEISEKSEIFDDQFSVERPDGSNFTLKIRSTKLEDSAMYFCASSLDSVNQPQHFGDGTRLSIL.

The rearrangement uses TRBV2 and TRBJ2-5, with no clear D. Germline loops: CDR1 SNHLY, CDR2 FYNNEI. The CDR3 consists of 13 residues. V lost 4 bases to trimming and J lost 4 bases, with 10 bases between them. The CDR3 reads CASSGATPETQYF. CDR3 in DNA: TGTGCCAGCAGTGGGGCTACCCCAGAGACCCAGTACTTC.

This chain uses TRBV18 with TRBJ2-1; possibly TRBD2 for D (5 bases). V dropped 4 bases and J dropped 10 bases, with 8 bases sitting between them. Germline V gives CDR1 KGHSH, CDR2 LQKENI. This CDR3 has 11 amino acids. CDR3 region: CASSQDWEQFF. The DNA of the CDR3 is TGTGCCAGCTCACAGGACTGGGAGCAGTTCTTC.

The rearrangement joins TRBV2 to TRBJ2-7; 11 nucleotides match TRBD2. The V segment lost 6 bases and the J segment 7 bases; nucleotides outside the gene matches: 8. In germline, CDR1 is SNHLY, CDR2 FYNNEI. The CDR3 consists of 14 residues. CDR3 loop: CASRTTSGTREQYF. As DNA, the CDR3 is TGTGCCAGCAGGACGACTAGCGGGACGAGGGAGCAGTACTTC.

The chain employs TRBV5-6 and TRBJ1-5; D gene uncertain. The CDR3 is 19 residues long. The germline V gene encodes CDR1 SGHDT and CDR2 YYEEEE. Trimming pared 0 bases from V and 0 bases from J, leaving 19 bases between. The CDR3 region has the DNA TGTGCCAGCAGCTTGGCCATGGAGCCGAATGGGTTTAGCAATCAGCCCCAGCATTTT. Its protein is CASSLAMEPNGFSNQPQHF.